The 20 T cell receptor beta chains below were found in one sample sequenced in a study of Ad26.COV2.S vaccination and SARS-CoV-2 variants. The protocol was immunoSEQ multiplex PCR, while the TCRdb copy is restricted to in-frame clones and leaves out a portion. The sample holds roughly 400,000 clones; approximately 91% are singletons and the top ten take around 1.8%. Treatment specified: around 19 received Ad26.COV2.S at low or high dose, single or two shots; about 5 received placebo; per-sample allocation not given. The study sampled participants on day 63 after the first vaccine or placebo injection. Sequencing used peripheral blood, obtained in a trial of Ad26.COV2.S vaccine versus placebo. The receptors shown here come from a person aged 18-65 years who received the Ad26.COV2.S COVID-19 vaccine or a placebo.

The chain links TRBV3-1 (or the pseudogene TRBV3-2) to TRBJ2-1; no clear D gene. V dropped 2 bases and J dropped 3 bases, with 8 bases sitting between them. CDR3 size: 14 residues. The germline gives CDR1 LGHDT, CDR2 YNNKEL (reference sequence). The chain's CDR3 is CASSQYLDYNEQFF. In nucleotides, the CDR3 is TGTGCCAGCAGCCAATATTTAGACTACAATGAGCAGTTCTTC.

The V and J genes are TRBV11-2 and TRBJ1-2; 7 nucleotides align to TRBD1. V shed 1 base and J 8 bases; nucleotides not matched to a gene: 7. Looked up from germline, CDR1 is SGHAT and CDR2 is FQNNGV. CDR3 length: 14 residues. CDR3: CASSLVGTVGGYTF. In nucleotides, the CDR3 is TGTGCCAGCAGCTTAGTGGGGACAGTCGGCGGCTACACCTTC.

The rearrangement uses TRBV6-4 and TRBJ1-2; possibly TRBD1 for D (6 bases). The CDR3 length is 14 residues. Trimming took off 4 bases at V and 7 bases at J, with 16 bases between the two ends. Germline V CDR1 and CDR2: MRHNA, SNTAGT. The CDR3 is CASSVDRSSSGYTF. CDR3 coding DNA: TGTGCCAGCAGTGTCGACAGGTCTTCGTCTGGCTACACCTTC.

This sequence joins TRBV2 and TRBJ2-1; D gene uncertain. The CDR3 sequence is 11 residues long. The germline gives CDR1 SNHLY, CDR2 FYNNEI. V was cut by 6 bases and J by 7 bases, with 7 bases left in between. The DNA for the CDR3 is TGTGCCAGCAGCACTGGGAATGAGCAGTTCTTC. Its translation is CASSTGNEQFF.

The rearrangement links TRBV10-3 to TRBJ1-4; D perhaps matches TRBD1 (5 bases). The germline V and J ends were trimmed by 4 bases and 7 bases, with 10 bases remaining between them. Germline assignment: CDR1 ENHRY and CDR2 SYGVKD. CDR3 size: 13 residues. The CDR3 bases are TGTGCCATCAGTGCGGGGGTCGGTGAAAAACTGTTTTTT. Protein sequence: CAISAGVGEKLFF.

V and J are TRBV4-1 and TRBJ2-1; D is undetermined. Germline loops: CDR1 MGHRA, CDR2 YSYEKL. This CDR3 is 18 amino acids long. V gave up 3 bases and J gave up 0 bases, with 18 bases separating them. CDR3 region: CASSHKPPLASSYNEQFF. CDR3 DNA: TGCGCCAGCAGCCACAAACCCCCCCTGGCGAGCTCCTACAATGAGCAGTTCTTC.

CDR3 in amino acids: CASSLEGARVETQYF. Written as DNA, the CDR3 is TGCGCCAGCAGCTTGGAGGGGGCGCGAGTGGAGACCCAGTACTTC. The chain recombines TRBV5-1 with TRBJ2-5; TRBD1 matches at 7 bases. The CDR3 is made up of 15 amino acids. V was pared by 0 bases and J by 5 bases, with 7 bases of the junction left unmatched. CDR1 and CDR2 (germline): SGHRS, YFSETQ.

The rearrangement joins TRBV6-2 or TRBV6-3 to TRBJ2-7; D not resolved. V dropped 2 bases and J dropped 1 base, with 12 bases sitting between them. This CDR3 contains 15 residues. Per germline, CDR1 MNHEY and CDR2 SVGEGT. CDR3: CASSYTPRPSYEQYF. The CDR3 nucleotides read TGTGCCAGCAGTTACACCCCGAGGCCATCCTACGAGCAGTACTTC.

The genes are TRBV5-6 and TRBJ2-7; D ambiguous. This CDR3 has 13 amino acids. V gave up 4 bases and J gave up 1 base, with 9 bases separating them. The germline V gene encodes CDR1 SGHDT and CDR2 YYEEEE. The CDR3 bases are TGTGCCAGCAGCCCTGACATGTCCTACGAGCAGTACTTC. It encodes CASSPDMSYEQYF.

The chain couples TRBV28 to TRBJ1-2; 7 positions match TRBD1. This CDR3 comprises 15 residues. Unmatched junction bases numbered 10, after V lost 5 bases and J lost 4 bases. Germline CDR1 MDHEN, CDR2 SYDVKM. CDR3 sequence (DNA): TGTGCCAGCAGTCTCCACTCCGGGACAGCCTATGGCTACACCTTC. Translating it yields CASSLHSGTAYGYTF.

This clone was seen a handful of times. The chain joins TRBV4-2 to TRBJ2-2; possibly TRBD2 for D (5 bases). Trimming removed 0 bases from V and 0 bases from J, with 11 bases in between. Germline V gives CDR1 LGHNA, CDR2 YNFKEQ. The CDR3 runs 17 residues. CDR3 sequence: CASSQDQEGSNTGELFF. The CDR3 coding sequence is TGTGCCAGCAGCCAAGATCAAGAGGGATCGAACACCGGGGAGCTGTTTTTT.

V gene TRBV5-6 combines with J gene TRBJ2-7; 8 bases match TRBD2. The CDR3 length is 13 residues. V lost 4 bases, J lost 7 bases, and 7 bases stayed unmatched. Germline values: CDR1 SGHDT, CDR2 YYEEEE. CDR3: CASSRSGGREQYF. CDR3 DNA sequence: TGTGCCAGCAGCCGCTCGGGGGGGCGTGAGCAGTACTTC.

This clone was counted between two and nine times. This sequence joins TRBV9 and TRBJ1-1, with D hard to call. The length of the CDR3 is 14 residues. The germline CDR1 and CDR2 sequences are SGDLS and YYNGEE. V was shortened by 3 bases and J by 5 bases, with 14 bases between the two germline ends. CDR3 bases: TGTGCCAGCAGCGCGCAGGCGATTGGAACTGAAGCTTTCTTT. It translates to CASSAQAIGTEAFF. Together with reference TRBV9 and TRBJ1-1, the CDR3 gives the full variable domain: DSGVTQTPKHLITATGQRVTLRCSPRSGDLSVYWYQQSLDQGLQFLIQYYNGEERAKGNILERFSAQQFPDLHSELNLSSLELGDSALYFCASSAQAIGTEAFFGQGTRLTVV.

CDR3 sequence (DNA): TGTGCCAGCAGTTACTATGGTGGGGCCAACGTCCTGACTTTC. It codes for CASSYYGGANVLTF. J is TRBJ2-6 and V is TRBV6-2 or TRBV6-3; no definite D call. The germline V gene encodes CDR1 MNHEY and CDR2 SVGEGT. Deletions cut 1 base from V and 3 bases from J, with 4 bases between. This CDR3 has 14 amino acids.

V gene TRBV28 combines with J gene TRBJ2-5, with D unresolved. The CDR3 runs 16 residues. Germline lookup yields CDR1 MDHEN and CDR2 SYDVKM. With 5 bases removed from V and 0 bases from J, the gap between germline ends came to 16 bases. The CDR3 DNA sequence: TGTGCCAGCAGTCCCCCCCGGGCTCGGTACCAAGAGACCCAGTACTTC. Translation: CASSPPRARYQETQYF.

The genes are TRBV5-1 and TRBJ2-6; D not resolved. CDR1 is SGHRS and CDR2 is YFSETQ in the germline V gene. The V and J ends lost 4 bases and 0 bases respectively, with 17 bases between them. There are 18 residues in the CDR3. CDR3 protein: CASSHGAGATSGANVLTF. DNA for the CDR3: TGCGCCAGCAGCCACGGTGCTGGCGCAACCTCTGGGGCCAACGTCCTGACTTTC.

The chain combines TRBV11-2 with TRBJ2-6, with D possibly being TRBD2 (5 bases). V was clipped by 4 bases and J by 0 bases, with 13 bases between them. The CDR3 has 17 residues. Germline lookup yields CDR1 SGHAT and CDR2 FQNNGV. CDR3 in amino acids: CASSSRAGISGANVLTF. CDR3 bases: TGTGCCAGCAGCTCCCGGGCCGGGATCTCTGGGGCCAACGTCCTGACTTTC.

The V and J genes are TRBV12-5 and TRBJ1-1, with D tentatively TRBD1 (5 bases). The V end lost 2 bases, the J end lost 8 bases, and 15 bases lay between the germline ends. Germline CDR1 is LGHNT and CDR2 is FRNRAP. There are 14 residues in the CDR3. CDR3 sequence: CASGLPPQVREAFF. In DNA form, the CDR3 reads TGTGCTAGTGGTTTGCCCCCACAGGTACGGGAAGCTTTCTTT.

In DNA form, the CDR3 reads TGCGCCAGCAGCCAAGGAGTAGACGAGCAGTACTTC. Encoded protein: CASSQGVDEQYF. V is TRBV4-3 and J is TRBJ2-7; unclear D gene. V was clipped by 1 base and J by 5 bases, with 6 bases between them. CDR1 is LGHNA and CDR2 is YSLEER in the germline V gene. The CDR3 has 12 amino acids.

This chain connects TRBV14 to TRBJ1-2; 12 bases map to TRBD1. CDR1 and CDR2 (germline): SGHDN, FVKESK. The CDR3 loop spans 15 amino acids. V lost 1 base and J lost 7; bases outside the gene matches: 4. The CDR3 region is CASSQGGQGAIGYTF. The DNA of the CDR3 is TGTGCCAGCAGCCAAGGGGGACAGGGGGCGATTGGCTACACCTTC. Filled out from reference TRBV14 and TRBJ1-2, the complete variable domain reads EAGVTQFPSHSVIEKGQTVTLRCDPISGHDNLYWYRRVMGKEIKFLLHFVKESKQDESGMPNNRFLAERTGGTYSTLKVQPAELEDSGVYFCASSQGGQGAIGYTFGSGTRLTVV.